The TCR beta chain under discussion was sequenced for a study of human T cells and chemical hapten exposure. Study-level background: Mainly, slight library volume differences in the pool made TCR yields vary.

The study's findings and limits: Once DPC sensitization occurred, TCRs above 1 in 1000 frequency showed no change.

This clonotype has only a few counts. Its antigen is undetermined. Time point given: healthy volunteer bleed at 2 weeks. Unfractionated whole blood was the source from which total RNA was extracted. The library attached unique molecular identifiers to individual cDNA molecules. Original data processing: Samples contained a median of around 89,000 TCRs, with a range of roughly 20,000 to 690,600. MiXCR, applied by TCRdb to the RACE reads, yields one record per CDR3 protein. The V and J calls reflect TCRdb's pipeline rather than the authors' work. The data hold 85,000 to 95,000 distinct CDR3 sequences, with around 9% observed a single time. The receptor comes from a female donor in good health. Some clones in this sample may be carry-over from other donors' samples. The sequenced sample consisted of whole blood.

The CDR3 reads CASMHRNSDTDTQYF. CDR3 nucleotides: TGTGCCAGCATGCACAGGAATTCGGACACAGATACGCAGTATTTT. The chain carries TRBV2 and TRBJ2-3; possibly TRBD1 for D (5 bases). Germline loops: CDR1 SNHLY, CDR2 FYNNEI. The length of the CDR3 is 15 residues. The V end lost 7 bases, the J end lost 2 bases, and 16 bases lay between the germline ends.